These 14 T cell receptor beta chains were all obtained from the same sample, sequenced in a study of vaccination effects on CD4 cells after COVID-19. In the ViraFEST assay, antigen-specific CD4+ clonotypes were identified by expansion after peptide-pool stimulation. Following 10 days of culture, CD4+ T cells were isolated. Of the BNT162b2 and mRNA-1273 vaccines, participants received two doses of one or the other. TCRdb keeps only in-frame clones here, not all; method: immunoSEQ multiplex PCR. The sample lists 30,000 to 40,000 clones; roughly two thirds were seen once. Antigen specificity for these receptors is unknown. Source: CD4+ T cells from PBMCs cultured with HCoV-229E spike peptides, taken after COVID-19 vaccination. The receptors here all came from a human donor who received a COVID-19 vaccine.

This chain links TRBV11-2 with TRBJ2-7; tentative D call: TRBD1 (7 bases). Trimming left V 5 bases short and J 4 bases short, with 15 bases between. The CDR3 runs to 14 residues. Germline V gene data show CDR1 as SGHAT and CDR2 as FQNNGV. The CDR3 sequence is CASSDAGGRYEQYF. CDR3 nucleotides: TGTGCCAGCAGCGACGCAGGGGGGAGGTACGAGCAGTACTTC.

This chain links TRBV9 with TRBJ2-2; no clear D. Germline assignment: CDR1 SGDLS and CDR2 YYNGEE. The CDR3 sequence is 17 residues long. V lost 0 bases and J 6 bases, leaving 18 bases between the germline ends. CDR3 amino acids: CASSVVSAVSLAGELFF. The CDR3 nucleotides are TGTGCCAGCAGCGTAGTATCGGCGGTTTCCTTAGCCGGGGAGCTGTTTTTT.

J is TRBJ1-1 and V is TRBV19, with a tentative D call TRBD1 (6 bases). The V gene lost 8 bases and the J gene lost 0 bases, with 10 bases spanning the gap. This CDR3 comprises 13 residues. The germline V gene encodes CDR1 LNHDA and CDR2 SQIVND (reference sequence). CDR3 region: CASRDTMNTEAFF. For the CDR3, the DNA is TGTGCCAGTCGGGACACAATGAACACTGAAGCTTTCTTT.

This clone has a handful of counts. The CDR3 DNA sequence: TGTGCCAGTAGTAGAGAGACAGGGGCCTACGAGCAGTACTTC. Residues: CASSRETGAYEQYF. This chain links TRBV19 with TRBJ2-7; 8 bases are shared with TRBD1. J was trimmed by 2 bases and V by 4 bases; bases with no gene match: 4. The length of the CDR3 is 14 residues. Germline lookup yields CDR1 LNHDA and CDR2 SQIVND (reference sequence).

The table lists this clone with a few counts. V and J are TRBV12-3 or TRBV12-4 and TRBJ1-6; D unclear. V dropped 6 bases and J dropped 9 bases, with 12 bases sitting between them. This CDR3 region has 13 residues. Here the CDR3 DNA reads TGTGCCAGCAGCCCTACTCTTCGTTCACCCCTCCACTTT. Protein: CASSPTLRSPLHF.

The rearrangement links TRBV27 to TRBJ2-2; D is unclear. V was trimmed by 3 bases and J by 5 bases, leaving 4 bases between them. CDR1 and CDR2 from the germline V gene are MNHEY and SMNVEV (reference sequence). The CDR3 totals 12 residues. CDR3 in amino acids: CASSFYTGELFF. CDR3 coding DNA: TGTGCCAGCAGTTTTTATACCGGGGAGCTGTTTTTT.

V usage is TRBV7-6 and J usage is TRBJ2-2; 13 nucleotides align to TRBD2. This CDR3 region has 18 residues. The germline CDR1 and CDR2 sequences are SGHVS and FNYEAQ. Trimming at V came to 4 bases and at J to 6 bases, leaving 11 bases not matched to a gene. CDR3 sequence: CASSSRTSGGPGPGELFF. The CDR3 DNA sequence: TGTGCCAGCAGCTCCCGGACTAGCGGGGGCCCAGGGCCCGGGGAGCTGTTTTTT.

The rearrangement joins TRBV19 to TRBJ2-2; D ambiguous. Deletions cut 3 bases from V and 2 bases from J, with 7 bases between. Germline V gene data show CDR1 as LNHDA and CDR2 as SQIVND (reference sequence). The CDR3 runs 14 residues. The CDR3 reads CASSIQRNTGELFF. The CDR3 DNA is TGTGCCAGTAGTATTCAGAGAAACACCGGGGAGCTGTTTTTT. The variable domain in full, completed from reference TRBV19 and TRBJ2-2, reads DGGITQSPKYLFRKEGQNVTLSCEQNLNHDAMYWYRQDPGQGLRLIYYSQIVNDFQKGDIAEGYSVSREKKESFPLTVTSAQKNPTAFYLCASSIQRNTGELFFGEGSRLTVL.

The chain carries TRBV6-5 and TRBJ1-1; no firm D call. From germline, CDR1 is MNHEY and CDR2 SVGAGI. The V gene lost 0 bases and the J gene lost 3 bases, with 11 bases spanning the gap. This CDR3 comprises 15 residues. CDR3 sequence reads: CASSYSGTSYTEAFF. The CDR3 DNA is TGTGCCAGCAGTTACTCGGGCACATCATACACTGAAGCTTTCTTT.

This clone was seen only a few times. The chain uses TRBV10-3 and TRBJ2-1, with 7 bases identical to TRBD2. The V gene end was trimmed by 2 bases and the J gene end by 9 bases; junction bases not matched to a gene: 13. The CDR3 length is 16 residues. Germline CDR1 reads ENHRY; CDR2 reads SYGVKD. The CDR3 loop reads CAISEPLGGSFIEQFF. CDR3 in DNA: TGTGCCATCAGTGAGCCGCTTGGCGGGAGTTTTATTGAGCAGTTCTTC.

The V and J genes are TRBV18 and TRBJ2-3, with D hard to call. The germline CDR1 and CDR2 sequences are KGHSH and LQKENI. The CDR3 sequence is 13 residues long. V lost 2 bases and J 5 bases, leaving 8 bases between the germline ends. The CDR3 reads CASSPTNGDTQYF. The CDR3, as DNA: TGTGCCAGCTCACCAACAAACGGAGATACGCAGTATTTT. The full variable domain, with the rest looked up from reference TRBV18 and TRBJ2-3, is NAGVMQNPRHLVRRRGQEARLRCSPMKGHSHVYWYRQLPEEGLKFMVYLQKENIIDESGMPKERFSAEFPKEGPSILRIQQVVRGDSAAYFCASSPTNGDTQYFGPGTRLTVL.

This chain uses TRBV4-1 with TRBJ1-4; weak D call: TRBD1 (5 bases). Germline-derived CDR1 and CDR2 are MGHRA and YSYEKL. The CDR3 runs to 15 residues. V was trimmed by 0 bases and J by 5 bases, leaving 10 bases between them. The DNA of the CDR3 is TGCGCCAGCAGCCAAGATCCAGGGACGAATGAAAAACTGTTTTTT. Protein product: CASSQDPGTNEKLFF.

CDR3 sequence: CASSLGRASEQYF. The CDR3 nucleotides are TGTGCCAGCAGCTTAGGTCGAGCTAGCGAGCAGTACTTC. This sequence joins TRBV7-8 and TRBJ2-7, with D unclear. This CDR3 has 13 residues. CDR1 and CDR2 from the germline V gene are SGHVS and FQNEAQ. Trimming took off 1 base at V and 6 bases at J, with 10 bases between the two ends. Using reference TRBV7-8 and TRBJ2-7 for the parts outside the CDR3, the full variable domain is GAGVSQSPRYKVAKRGQDVALRCDPISGHVSLFWYQQALGQGPEFLTYFQNEAQLDKSGLPSDRFFAERPEGSVSTLKIQRTQQEDSAVYLCASSLGRASEQYFGPGTRLTVT.

This sequence joins TRBV18 and TRBJ2-3; D call uncertain. V dropped 5 bases and J dropped 4 bases, with 19 bases sitting between them. Per the germline V gene, CDR1 is KGHSH and CDR2 is LQKENI. The CDR3 sequence is 16 residues long. In DNA form, the CDR3 reads TGTGCCAGCTCATCGAGACATCCACCAGGCGCAGATACGCAGTATTTT. Translating it yields CASSSRHPPGADTQYF.